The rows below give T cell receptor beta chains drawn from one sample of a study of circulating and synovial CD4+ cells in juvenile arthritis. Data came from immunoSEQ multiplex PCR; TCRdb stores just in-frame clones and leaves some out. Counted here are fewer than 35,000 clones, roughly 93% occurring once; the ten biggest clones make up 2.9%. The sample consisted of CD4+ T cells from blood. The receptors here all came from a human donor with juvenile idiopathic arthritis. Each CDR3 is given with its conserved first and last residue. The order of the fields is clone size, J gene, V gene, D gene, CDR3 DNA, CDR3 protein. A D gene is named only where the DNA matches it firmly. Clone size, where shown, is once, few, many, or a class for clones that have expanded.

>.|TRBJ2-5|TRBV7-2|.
TGTGCCAGCAGCTTCAGTTTCAGTTCTGGCGAGACCCAGTACTTC
CASSFSFSSGETQYF
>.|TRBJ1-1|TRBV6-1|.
TGTGCCAGCAGTGAACATCTGGGGGCCACTGAAGCTTTCTTT
CASSEHLGATEAFF
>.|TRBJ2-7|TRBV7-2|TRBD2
TGTGCCAGCAGCCGACTAGCGGGACTCTACGAGCAGTACTTC
CASSRLAGLYEQYF
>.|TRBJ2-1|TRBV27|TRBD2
TGTGCCAGCAGGCGGGCGGGAGGCGTCTACAATGAGCAGTTCTTC
CASRRAGGVYNEQFF
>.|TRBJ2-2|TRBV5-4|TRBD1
TGTGCCAGCAGCTTGGGGACAGGGGGATTACCTGGGGAGCTGTTTTTT
CASSLGTGGLPGELFF
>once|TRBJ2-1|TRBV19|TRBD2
TGTGCCAGTAAAATGACTAGCGGCTCCTACAATGAGCAGTTCTTC
CASKMTSGSYNEQFF
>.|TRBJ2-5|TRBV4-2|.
TGTGCCAGCAGCCAAGATTTCGCCAGCTCAGCCGGGGAGACCCAGTACTTC
CASSQDFASSAGETQYF
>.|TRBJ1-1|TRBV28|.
TGTGCCAGCAGACAGGGCGGTTTTTCTGAAGCTTTCTTT
CASRQGGFSEAFF
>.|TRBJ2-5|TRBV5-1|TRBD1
TGCGCCAGCAGCTCTTCCGGGACAGGGCGGCAAGAGACCCAGTACTTC
CASSSSGTGRQETQYF
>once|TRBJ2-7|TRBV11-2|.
TGTGCCAGCAGCCTTAACGAGCAGTACTTC
CASSLNEQYF
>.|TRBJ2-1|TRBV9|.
TGTGCCAGCAGCGTGGGGCTCGGTTACAATGAGCAGTTCTTC
CASSVGLGYNEQFF
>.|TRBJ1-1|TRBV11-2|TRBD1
TGTGCCAGCAGCTTAGACCCTCAGGGGGACACTGAAGCTTTCTTT
CASSLDPQGDTEAFF
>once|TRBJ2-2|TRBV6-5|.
TGTGCCAGCAGTTACTTCCCTGCCGGGGAGCTGTTTTTT
CASSYFPAGELFF
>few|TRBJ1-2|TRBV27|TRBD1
TGTGCCAGCAGTTTACGGCAGGGGGCCTTTGCGGGCTACACCTTC
CASSLRQGAFAGYTF
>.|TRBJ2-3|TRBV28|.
TGTGCCAGCAACCAGCGGGGCACAGATACGCAGTATTTT
CASNQRGTDTQYF
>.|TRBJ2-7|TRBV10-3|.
TGTGCCATCAGTGAACAGGTCTCCTACGAGCAGTACTTC
CAISEQVSYEQYF
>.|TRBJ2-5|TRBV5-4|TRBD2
TGTGCCAGCAGCTTCCGGGAGGGCAAAGAGACCCAGTACTTC
CASSFREGKETQYF
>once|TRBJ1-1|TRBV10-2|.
TGCGCCAGCAGTGATCCTACAGGGACCGTGACTGAAGCTTTCTTT
CASSDPTGTVTEAFF
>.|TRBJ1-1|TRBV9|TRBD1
TGTGCCAGCAGCGTAGAAGCGACAGGGACTGAAGCTTTCTTT
CASSVEATGTEAFF
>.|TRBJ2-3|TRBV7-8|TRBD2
TGTGCCAGTTCGCTAGCGGGAGGGATTCCAGATACGCAGTATTTT
CASSLAGGIPDTQYF
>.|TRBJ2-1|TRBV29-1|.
TGCAGCGCCCCTGATGAGCAGTTCTTC
CSAPDEQFF
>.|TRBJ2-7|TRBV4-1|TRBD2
TGCGCCAGCAGCCTTACTAGCGGGAGTTGGGACGAGCAGTACTTC
CASSLTSGSWDEQYF
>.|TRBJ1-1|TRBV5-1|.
TGCGCCAGCAGCTTGACACGACCCGACTCTGAAGCTTTCTTT
CASSLTRPDSEAFF
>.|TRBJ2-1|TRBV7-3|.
TGTGCCAGCAGCTTAACACTAACAAGCGATGAGCAGTTCTTC
CASSLTLTSDEQFF
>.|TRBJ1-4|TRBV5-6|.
TGTGCCAGCAGCTTTGGGCACTATCAGGCGGGTGAAAAACTGTTTTTT
CASSFGHYQAGEKLFF
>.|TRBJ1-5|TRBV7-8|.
TGTGCCAGCAGCTTAGCGGGTTGGGCAGGGGAACAGCCCCAGCATTTT
CASSLAGWAGEQPQHF
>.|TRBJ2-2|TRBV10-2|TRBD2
TGCGCCAGCAGGGGGGGGACTAGCGCCGGGGAGCTGTTTTTT
CASRGGTSAGELFF
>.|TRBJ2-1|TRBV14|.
TGTGCCAGCAGCCAAGCCCTATACGGTGAGCAGTTCTTC
CASSQALYGEQFF
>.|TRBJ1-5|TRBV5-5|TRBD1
TGTGCCAGCAGCTTTGGACAGGGCAATCAGCCCCAGCATTTT
CASSFGQGNQPQHF
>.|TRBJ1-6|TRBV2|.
TGTGCCAGCAGTGAGAGCGGGAGGAGGTCACCCCTCCACTTT
CASSESGRRSPLHF
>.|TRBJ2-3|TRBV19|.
TGTGCCAGTAGTCCATTCGGGAGCGGGTTTGTGTCAGATACGCAGTATTTT
CASSPFGSGFVSDTQYF
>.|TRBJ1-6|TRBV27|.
TGTGCCAGCAGTTTACAGGGTTATAATTCACCCCTCCACTTT
CASSLQGYNSPLHF
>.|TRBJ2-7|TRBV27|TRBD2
TGTGCCAGCTCCAGCCGGACTAGCGGTTCCTACGAGCAGTACTTC
CASSSRTSGSYEQYF
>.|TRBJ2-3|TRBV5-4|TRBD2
TGTGCCAGCAGCTCACGGACTAGCGGGAGTGTGCAGTATTTT
CASSSRTSGSVQYF
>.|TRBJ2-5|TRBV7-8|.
TGTGCCAGCAGCGTCAACAGGGTCCTCTTGGAGACCCAGTACTTC
CASSVNRVLLETQYF
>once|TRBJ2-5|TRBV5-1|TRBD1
TGCGCCAGCAGCTCTCCGGGACAGGGGGAGACCCAGTACTTC
CASSSPGQGETQYF
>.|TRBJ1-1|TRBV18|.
TGTGCCAGCTCCAGCAGGGAGAACACTGAAGCTTTCTTT
CASSSRENTEAFF
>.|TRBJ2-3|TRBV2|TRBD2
TGTGCCAGCAGCGGGACTAGCGGGAGGGTAGATACGCAGTATTTT
CASSGTSGRVDTQYF
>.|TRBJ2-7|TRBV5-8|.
TGTGCCAGCAGCCCCGGACTGAATTTGGCCCACGAGCAGTACTTC
CASSPGLNLAHEQYF
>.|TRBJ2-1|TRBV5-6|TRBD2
TGTGCCAGCAGCCTCAGGGGTAGCGGGAGGGCTTATATAGAGTTCTTC
CASSLRGSGRAYIEFF
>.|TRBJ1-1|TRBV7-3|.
TGTGCCAGCAGCCAACTTACGCAGGGGCAGGGCACTGAAGCTTTCTTT
CASSQLTQGQGTEAFF
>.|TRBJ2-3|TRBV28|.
TGTGCCAGCAGTTTCGGACAGCTTACGCAGTATTTT
CASSFGQLTQYF
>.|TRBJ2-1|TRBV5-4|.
TGTGCCAGCAGCTTGGACCTGGGCCGAGTTCGGTTCTTC
CASSLDLGRVRFF
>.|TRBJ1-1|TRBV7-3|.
TGTGCCAGCAGCCTCACCTATAAGAACACTGAAGCTTTCTTT
CASSLTYKNTEAFF
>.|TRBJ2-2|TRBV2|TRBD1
TGTGCCAGCAGTGAGCAGACAGGGGTCACCGGGGAGCTGTTTTTT
CASSEQTGVTGELFF